These 7 T cell receptor beta chains were all obtained from the same sample, sequenced in a study of regulatory T cells in long-lasting Graves disease. Through Arm-PCR of CDR3 regions and iRepertoire HTBI primers, TCR beta libraries were built. TCRdb fed the multiplex PCR reads into MiXCR, producing one record per CDR3 protein. The table includes about 340,000 distinct CDR3 sequences, 15% to 20% detected once. Time point noted: persistent/refractory GD, antithyroid drugs over 5 years with positive TRAb. The TCR library was made from RNA extracted from PBMCs. The sequencing here drew on peripheral blood mononuclear cells (PBMCs), taken when the disease was refractory, from a patient treated with antithyroid drugs. The source is a female donor with Graves disease.

This chain connects TRBV19 to TRBJ1-1; no reliable D call. The ends were cut back, 4 bases at V and 5 bases at J, with 14 bases in the middle. The CDR3 sequence is 14 residues long. Per germline, CDR1 LNHDA and CDR2 SQIVND (reference sequence). The CDR3 DNA sequence: TGTGCCAGTAGTAAATCTTTTCAGTGGACTGAAGCTTTCTTT. Its protein product is CASSKSFQWTEAFF.

Written as DNA, the CDR3 is TGTGCCAGTAGTATAAAGGGAGTCTATGGCTACACCTTC. Translated, it gives CASSIKGVYGYTF. This chain connects TRBV19 to TRBJ1-2, with D hard to call. Germline CDR1 LNHDA, CDR2 SQIVND (reference sequence). The CDR3 runs to 13 residues. Trimming removed 2 bases from V and 4 bases from J, with 8 bases in between.

Note on this clonotype: A much larger clone is a single base away; this may be a read error. The J gene is TRBJ2-5, the V gene TRBV7-2, with D tentatively TRBD1 or TRBD2 (5 bases each). This CDR3 is 13 amino acids long. Trimming stripped 4 bases from V and 7 bases from J, with 13 bases between. CDR1 is SGHTA, CDR2 FQGNSA, per germline. CDR3 coding DNA: TGTGCCAGCAGCTCGGGGCAATCTGGGACCCAGTACTTC. This gives the protein CASSSGQSGTQYF.

This sequence joins TRBV20-1 and TRBJ2-1, with 10 nucleotides matching TRBD2. Germline trimming cut 6 bases from V and 7 bases from J; bases unmatched to any gene: 12. CDR1 and CDR2 (germline): DFQATT, SNEGSKA (reference sequence). The CDR3 runs to 15 residues. CDR3 residues: CSAETLAGGTNEQFF. Written as DNA, the CDR3 is TGCAGTGCCGAGACCTTAGCGGGGGGAACGAATGAGCAGTTCTTC.

This clonotype was detected ten times or more. The rearrangement uses TRBV5-8 and TRBJ2-5; weak D call: TRBD2 (5 bases). The CDR3 has 10 amino acids. The V gene's germline CDR1 is SGHTS and CDR2 YDEGEE. V was shortened by 4 bases and J by 10 bases, with 8 bases between the two germline ends. The CDR3 DNA follows: TGTGCCAGCAGCCTAGCAGACCAGTACTTC. Protein sequence: CASSLADQYF.

The sample holds many counts of this clonotype. This chain connects TRBV18 to TRBJ2-5, with D unclear. The length of the CDR3 is 13 residues. Per germline, CDR1 KGHSH and CDR2 LQKENI. The germline V and J ends were trimmed by 3 bases and 5 bases, with 10 bases remaining between them. CDR3 sequence: CASSPQVRETQYF. DNA for the CDR3: TGTGCCAGCTCACCCCAGGTCCGCGAGACCCAGTACTTC.

This chain uses TRBV7-2 with TRBJ2-5; 9 bases map to TRBD1. J lost 5 bases, V lost 5 bases, and 9 bases had no gene match. This CDR3 has 15 amino acids. Germline values: CDR1 SGHTA, CDR2 FQGNSA. CDR3 DNA sequence: TGTGCCAGCAGCGATCCAACGGACAGGGGTGAGACCCAGTACTTC. The encoded protein is CASSDPTDRGETQYF.